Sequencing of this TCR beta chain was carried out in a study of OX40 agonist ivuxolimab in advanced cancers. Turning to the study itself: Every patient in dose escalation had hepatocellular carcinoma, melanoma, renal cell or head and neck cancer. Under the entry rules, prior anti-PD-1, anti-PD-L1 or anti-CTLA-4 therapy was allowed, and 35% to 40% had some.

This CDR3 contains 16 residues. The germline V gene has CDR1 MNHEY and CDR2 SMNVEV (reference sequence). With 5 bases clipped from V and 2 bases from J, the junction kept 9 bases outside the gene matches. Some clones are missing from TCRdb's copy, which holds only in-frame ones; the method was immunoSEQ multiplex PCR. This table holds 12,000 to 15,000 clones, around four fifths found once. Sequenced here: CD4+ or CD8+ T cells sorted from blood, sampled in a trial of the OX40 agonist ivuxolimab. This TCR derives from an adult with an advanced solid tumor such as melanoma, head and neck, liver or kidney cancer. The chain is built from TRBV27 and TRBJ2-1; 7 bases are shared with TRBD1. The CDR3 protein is CASSLSGTATYNEQFF. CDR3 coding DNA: TGTGCCAGCAGTCTCTCCGGGACAGCTACCTACAATGAGCAGTTCTTC.